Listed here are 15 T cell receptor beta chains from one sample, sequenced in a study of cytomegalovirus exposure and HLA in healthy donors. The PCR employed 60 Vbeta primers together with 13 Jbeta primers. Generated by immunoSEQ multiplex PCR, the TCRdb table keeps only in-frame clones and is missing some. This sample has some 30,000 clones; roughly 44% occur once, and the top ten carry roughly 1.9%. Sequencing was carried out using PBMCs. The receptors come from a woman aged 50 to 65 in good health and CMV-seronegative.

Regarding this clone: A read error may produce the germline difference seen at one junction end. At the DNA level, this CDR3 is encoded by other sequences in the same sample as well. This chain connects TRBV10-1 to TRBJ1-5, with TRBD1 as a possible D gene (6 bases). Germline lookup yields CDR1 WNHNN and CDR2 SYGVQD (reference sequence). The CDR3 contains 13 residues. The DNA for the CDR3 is TGCGCCAGCAGTTCGGACAGTAATCAGCCTCAGCATTTT. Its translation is CASSSDSNQPQHF.

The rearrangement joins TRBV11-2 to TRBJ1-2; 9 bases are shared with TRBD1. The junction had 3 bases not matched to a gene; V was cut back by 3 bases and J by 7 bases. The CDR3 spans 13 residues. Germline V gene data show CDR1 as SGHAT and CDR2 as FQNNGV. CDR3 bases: TGTGCCAGCAGCTTGGGACAGGGTGGTGGCTACACCTTC. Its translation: CASSLGQGGGYTF.

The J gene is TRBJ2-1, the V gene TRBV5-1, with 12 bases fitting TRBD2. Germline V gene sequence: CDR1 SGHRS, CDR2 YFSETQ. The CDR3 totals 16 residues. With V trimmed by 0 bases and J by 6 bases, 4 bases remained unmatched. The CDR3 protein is CASSLETSGRRNEQFF. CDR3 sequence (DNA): TGCGCCAGCAGCTTGGAAACTAGCGGGAGGCGCAATGAGCAGTTCTTC.

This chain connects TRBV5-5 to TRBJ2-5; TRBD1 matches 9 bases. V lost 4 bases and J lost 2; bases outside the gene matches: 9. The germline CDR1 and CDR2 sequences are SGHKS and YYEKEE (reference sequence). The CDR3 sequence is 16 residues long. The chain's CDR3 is CASSQTGGARQETQYF. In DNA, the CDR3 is TGTGCCAGCAGCCAAACAGGGGGCGCGAGGCAAGAGACCCAGTACTTC.

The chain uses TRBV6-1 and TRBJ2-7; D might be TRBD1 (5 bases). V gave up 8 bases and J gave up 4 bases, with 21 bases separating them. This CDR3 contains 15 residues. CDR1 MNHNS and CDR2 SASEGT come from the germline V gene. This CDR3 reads CASLLDSYMPYEQYF. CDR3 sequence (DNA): TGTGCCAGCCTTCTTGACAGCTATATGCCTTACGAGCAGTACTTC.

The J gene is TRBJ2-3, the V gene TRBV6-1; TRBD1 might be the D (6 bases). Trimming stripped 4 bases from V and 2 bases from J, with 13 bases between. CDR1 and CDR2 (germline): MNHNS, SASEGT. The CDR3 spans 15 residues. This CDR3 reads CASSGGHSNTDTQYF. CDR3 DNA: TGTGCCAGCAGTGGGGGACATTCCAACACAGATACGCAGTATTTT.

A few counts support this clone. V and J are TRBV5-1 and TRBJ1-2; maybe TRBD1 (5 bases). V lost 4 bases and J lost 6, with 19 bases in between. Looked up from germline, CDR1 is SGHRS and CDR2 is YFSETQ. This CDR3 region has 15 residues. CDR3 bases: TGCGCCAGCAGCCCCCGGGGGAGGGCGACTGATGGCTACACCTTC. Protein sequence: CASSPRGRATDGYTF.

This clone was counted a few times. The CDR3 is CASSLSRENNEQFF. CDR3 DNA sequence: TGCGCCAGCAGCTTGTCGAGGGAAAACAATGAGCAGTTCTTC. The rearrangement uses TRBV5-1 and TRBJ2-1; D is possibly TRBD2 (5 bases). V was cut by 1 base and J by 5 bases, with 10 bases left in between. The CDR3 sequence is 14 residues long. Germline CDR1 and CDR2: SGHRS and YFSETQ.

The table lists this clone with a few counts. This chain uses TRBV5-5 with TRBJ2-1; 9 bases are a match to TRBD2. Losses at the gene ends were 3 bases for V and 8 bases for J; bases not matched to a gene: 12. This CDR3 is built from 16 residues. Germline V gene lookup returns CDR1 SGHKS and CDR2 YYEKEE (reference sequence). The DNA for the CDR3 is TGTGCCAGCAGCTCCTTTGAGGGACTAGCTAAAGATGAGCAGTTCTTC. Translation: CASSSFEGLAKDEQFF.

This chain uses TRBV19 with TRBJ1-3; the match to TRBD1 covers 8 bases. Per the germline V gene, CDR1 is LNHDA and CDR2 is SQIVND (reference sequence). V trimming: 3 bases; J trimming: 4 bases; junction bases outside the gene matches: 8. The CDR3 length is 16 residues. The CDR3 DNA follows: TGTGCCAGTAGTATTCCCTCCGGGACAGGAGGAAACACCATATATTTT. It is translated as CASSIPSGTGGNTIYF.

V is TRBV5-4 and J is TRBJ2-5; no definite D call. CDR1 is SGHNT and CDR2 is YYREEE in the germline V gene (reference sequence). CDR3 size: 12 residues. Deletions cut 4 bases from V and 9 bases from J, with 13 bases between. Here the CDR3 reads CASSPTGGAQYF. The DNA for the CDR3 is TGTGCCAGCAGCCCTACCGGTGGAGCCCAGTACTTC.

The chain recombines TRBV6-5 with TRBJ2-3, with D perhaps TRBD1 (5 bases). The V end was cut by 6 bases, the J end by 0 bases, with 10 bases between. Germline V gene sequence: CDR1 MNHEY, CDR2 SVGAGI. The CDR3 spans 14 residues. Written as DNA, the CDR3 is TGTGCCAGCAGAGTAGGGGTGAGCACAGATACGCAGTATTTT. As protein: CASRVGVSTDTQYF.

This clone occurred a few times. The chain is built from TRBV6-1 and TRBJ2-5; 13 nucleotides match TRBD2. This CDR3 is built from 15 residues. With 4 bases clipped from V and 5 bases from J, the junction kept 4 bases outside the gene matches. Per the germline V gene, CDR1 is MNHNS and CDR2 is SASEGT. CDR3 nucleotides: TGTGCCAGCAGTGGGACTAGCGGGGGATGGGAGACCCAGTACTTC. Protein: CASSGTSGGWETQYF.

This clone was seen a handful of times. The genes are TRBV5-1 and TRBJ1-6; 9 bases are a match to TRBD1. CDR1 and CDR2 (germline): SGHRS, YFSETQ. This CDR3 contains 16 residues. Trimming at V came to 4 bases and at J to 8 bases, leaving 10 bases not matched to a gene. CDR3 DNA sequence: TGCGCCAGCAGCCCCGAGGACAGGGGAAGCTATTCACCCCTCCACTTT. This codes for CASSPEDRGSYSPLHF. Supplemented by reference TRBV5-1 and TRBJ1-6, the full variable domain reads KAGVTQTPRYLIKTRGQQVTLSCSPISGHRSVSWYQQTPGQGLQFLFEYFSETQRNKGNFPGRFSGRQFSNSRSEMNVSTLELGDSALYLCASSPEDRGSYSPLHFGNGTRLTVT.

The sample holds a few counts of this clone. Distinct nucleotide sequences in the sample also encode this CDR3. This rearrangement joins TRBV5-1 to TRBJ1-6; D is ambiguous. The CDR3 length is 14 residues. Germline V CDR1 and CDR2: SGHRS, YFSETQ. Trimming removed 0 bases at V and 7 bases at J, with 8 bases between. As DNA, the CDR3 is TGCGCCAGCAGCTTGGTTTCAGGAAATTCACCCCTCCACTTT. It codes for CASSLVSGNSPLHF.